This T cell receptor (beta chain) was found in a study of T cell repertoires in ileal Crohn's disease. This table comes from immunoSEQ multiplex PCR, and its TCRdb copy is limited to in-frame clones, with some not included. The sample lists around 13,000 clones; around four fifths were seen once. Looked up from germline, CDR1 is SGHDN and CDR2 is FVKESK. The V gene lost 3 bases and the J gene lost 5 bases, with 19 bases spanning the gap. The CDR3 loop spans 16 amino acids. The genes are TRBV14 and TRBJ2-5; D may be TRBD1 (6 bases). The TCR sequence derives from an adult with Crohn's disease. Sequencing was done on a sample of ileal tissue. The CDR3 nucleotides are TGTGCCAGCAGCCAGAGATTGGCACAGGGCCAGGAGACCCAGTACTTC. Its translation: CASSQRLAQGQETQYF.